This is a list of T cell receptor beta chains from one sample in a study of T cells expressing NK-cell markers. TCRdb re-called the 5' RACE reads; every CDR3 protein appears as one record, without DNA. This table holds about 160,000 distinct CDR3 sequences. The sample consisted of blood T cells: a sorted CD56 or NKG2C T cell subset, CD4+ or CD8+ T cells, or bulk PBMC T cells (not recorded which). The receptors originated from a woman aged 18 to 75 in good health. The CDR3 runs from the conserved cysteine through the conserved F or W. Fields, in order: J gene, V gene, CDR3 protein.

j_call: TRBJ1-5
v_call: TRBV12-3/TRBV12-4
cdr3_aa: CASEGQIGNQPQHF

j_call: TRBJ2-4
v_call: TRBV20-1
cdr3_aa: CSARLSGGIAKNIQYF

j_call: TRBJ2-5
v_call: TRBV2
cdr3_aa: CASSRTSGGARETQYF

j_call: TRBJ2-3
v_call: TRBV7-3
cdr3_aa: CASSRSGGLGDTQYF

j_call: TRBJ2-5
v_call: TRBV20-1
cdr3_aa: CSAITGQGLETQYF

j_call: TRBJ2-1
v_call: TRBV7-3
cdr3_aa: CASSPGTSGRDEQFF

j_call: TRBJ1-1
v_call: TRBV5-1
cdr3_aa: CASSLKRGGQGGTEAFF

j_call: TRBJ2-7
v_call: TRBV7-2
cdr3_aa: CASSLAARARSYEQYF

j_call: TRBJ2-7
v_call: TRBV28
cdr3_aa: CASSLFRGGVYEQYF

j_call: TRBJ1-1
v_call: TRBV20-1
cdr3_aa: CSARGDSRNTEAFF

j_call: TRBJ1-5
v_call: TRBV2
cdr3_aa: CASSEGRSGQPQHF

j_call: TRBJ1-4
v_call: TRBV5-5
cdr3_aa: CASSLVSGRAEKLFF

j_call: TRBJ2-1
v_call: TRBV11-2
cdr3_aa: CASSTGAASGSYNEQFF

j_call: TRBJ2-5
v_call: TRBV27
cdr3_aa: CASSMGLANRGTQYF